This T cell receptor (beta chain) was identified in a study of cytomegalovirus exposure and HLA in healthy donors. Remarks on this clone: Its cognate antigen is unknown.

This PCR relied on a set of 60 Vbeta primers and 13 Jbeta primers. Measured with immunoSEQ multiplex PCR; TCRdb has only the in-frame clones, and not every one. Among roughly 150,000 clones listed, more than 60% were seen once. There were likely unrecorded immune exposures, though donors were nominally healthy when sampled. Whole-study findings and limits: The likely origin of a cluster of highly shared sequence variants was a sequencing artifact. The sole available immune exposure information was CMV serostatus.

Germline V gives CDR1 LNHDA, CDR2 SQIVND (reference sequence). The CDR3 spans 16 residues. The ends were cut back, 5 bases at V and 5 bases at J, with 18 bases in the middle. The receptor was derived from a man aged 18 to 29 in good health and CMV-seropositive. Sequenced input: PBMCs. This chain uses TRBV19 with TRBJ2-2, with D tentatively TRBD1 (6 bases). CDR3 amino acids: CASSDRRAGVTGELFF. The CDR3 coding sequence is TGTGCCAGTAGTGATCGACGGGCAGGGGTGACCGGGGAGCTGTTTTTT.